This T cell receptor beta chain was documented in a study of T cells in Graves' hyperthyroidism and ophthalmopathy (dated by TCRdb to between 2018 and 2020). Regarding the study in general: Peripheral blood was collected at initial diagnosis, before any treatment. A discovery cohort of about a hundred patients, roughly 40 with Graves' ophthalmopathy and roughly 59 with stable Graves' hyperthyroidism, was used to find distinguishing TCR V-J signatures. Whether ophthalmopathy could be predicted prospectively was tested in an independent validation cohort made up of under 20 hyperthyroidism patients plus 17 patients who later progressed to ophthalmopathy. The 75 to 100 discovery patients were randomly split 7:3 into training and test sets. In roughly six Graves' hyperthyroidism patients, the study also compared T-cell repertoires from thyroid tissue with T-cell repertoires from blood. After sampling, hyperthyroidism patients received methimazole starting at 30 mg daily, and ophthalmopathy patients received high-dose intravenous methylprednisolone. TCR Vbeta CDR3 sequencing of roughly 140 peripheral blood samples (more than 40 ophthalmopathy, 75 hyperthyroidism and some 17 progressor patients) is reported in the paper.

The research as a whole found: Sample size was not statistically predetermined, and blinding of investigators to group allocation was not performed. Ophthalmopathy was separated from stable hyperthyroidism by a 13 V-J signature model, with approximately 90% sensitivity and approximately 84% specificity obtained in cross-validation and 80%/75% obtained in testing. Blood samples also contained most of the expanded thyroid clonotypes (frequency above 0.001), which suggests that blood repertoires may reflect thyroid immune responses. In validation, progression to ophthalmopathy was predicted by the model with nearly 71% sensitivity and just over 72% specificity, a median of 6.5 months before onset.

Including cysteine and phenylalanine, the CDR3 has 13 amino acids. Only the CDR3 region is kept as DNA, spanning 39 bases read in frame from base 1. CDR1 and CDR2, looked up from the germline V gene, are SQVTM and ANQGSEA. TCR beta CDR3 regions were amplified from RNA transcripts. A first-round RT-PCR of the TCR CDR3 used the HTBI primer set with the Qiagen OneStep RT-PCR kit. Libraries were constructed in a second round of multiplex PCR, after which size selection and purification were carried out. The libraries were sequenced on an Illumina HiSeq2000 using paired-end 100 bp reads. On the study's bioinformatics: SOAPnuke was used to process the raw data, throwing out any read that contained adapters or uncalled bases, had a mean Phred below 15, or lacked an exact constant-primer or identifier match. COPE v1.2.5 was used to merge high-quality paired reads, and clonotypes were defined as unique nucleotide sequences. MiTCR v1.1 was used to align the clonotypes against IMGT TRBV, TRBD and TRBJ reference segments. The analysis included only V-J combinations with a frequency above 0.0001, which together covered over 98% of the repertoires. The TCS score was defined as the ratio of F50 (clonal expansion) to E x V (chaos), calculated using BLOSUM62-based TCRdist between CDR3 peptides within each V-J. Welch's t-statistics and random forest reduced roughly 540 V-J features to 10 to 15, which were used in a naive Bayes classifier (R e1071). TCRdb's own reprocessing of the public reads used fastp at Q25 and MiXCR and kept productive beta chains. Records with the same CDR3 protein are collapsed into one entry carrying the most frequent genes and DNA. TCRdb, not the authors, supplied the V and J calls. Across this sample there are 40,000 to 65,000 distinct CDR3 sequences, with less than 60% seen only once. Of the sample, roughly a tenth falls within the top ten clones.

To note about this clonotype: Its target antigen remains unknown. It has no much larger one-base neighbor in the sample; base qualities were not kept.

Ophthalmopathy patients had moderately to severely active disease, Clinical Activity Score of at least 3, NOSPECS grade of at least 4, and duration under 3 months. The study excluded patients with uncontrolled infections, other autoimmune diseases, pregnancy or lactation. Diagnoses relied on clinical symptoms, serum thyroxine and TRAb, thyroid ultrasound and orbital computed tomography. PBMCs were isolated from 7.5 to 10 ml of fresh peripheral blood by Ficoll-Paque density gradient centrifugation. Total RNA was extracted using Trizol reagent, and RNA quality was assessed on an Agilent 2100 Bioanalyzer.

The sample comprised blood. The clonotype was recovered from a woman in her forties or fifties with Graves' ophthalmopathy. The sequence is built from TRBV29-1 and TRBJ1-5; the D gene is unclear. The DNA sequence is TGCGGATCGCTACGGGATAGCAATCAGCCCCAGCATTTT. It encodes CGSLRDSNQPQHF.